This TCR beta chain originates from a study of metastatic and nonmetastatic thyroid tumors. Overall study: Samples came from malignant and benign thyroid patients, and repertoires were compared across blood and tumor or nodule tissue. Study-level results: Across blood and tumor, TCR beta diversity in malignant thyroid tumors was reportedly significantly higher than in benign nodules.

Original handling: Built for papillary thyroid cancer, a distant-metastasis classifier drew on CDR3 differences across clinicopathological groups. TCRdb re-called the PCR reads via MiXCR. For this entry, the V and J calls and clone size follow TCRdb and not the study's own pipeline. The sample lists roughly 3,800 clones; 30% to 45% were seen once. The CDR3 is 14 residues long. Looked up from germline, CDR1 is MDHEN and CDR2 is SYDVKM. In the case of this clone: Its antigen is unknown. A junction boundary mismatches the germline segment, possibly from a read error.

Nobody among the patients had been given any treatment before thyroid surgery. This TCR came from a male donor with papillary thyroid cancer or a benign thyroid nodule (not recorded which). Some clones in this sample may be carry-over from other donors' samples. Sequencing was done on a sample of tumor tissue. This chain joins TRBV28 and TRBJ2-3; 10 bases map to TRBD1. The CDR3 loop reads CASSSGQGTDTQYF. The CDR3, as DNA: TGTGCCAGCAGCTCGGGACAGGGGACAGATACACAGTATTTT.